This TCR beta chain was found in a study of cytotoxic CD8 clonotypes in ibrutinib-treated CLL. Study information: Sequenced samples delivered averages of 200,000 to 300,000 productive templates and tens of thousands of productive rearrangements. Notes on the study in general: At ibrutinib response, clonality increased, and at progression it declined back toward baseline.

Cryopreserved PBMCs yielded around 2.1 micrograms of genomic DNA for TCR beta libraries. The V gene's germline CDR1 is SNHLY and CDR2 FYNNEI. CDR3 length: 15 residues. V shed 6 bases, J shed 7 bases, and the junction held 8 bases outside the gene matches. Sequencing was designed to attain a depth spanning 1 in 200,000 to 1 in 1 million T cells. Assay used: immunoSEQ multiplex PCR; TCRdb lists only in-frame clones, some missing. The data contain 140,000 to 150,000 clones, 60% to 85% of them singletons. Of note for this clone: Its target is not known.

This TCR came from a human donor with chronic lymphocytic leukemia. This chain joins TRBV2 and TRBJ2-1; 11 bases line up with TRBD2. The specimen was PBMCs, collected after 24 months of ibrutinib treatment. The CDR3 coding sequence is TGTGCCAGCAGCCCTTTAACTAGCGGGAGAAATGAGCAGTTCTTC. It specifies CASSPLTSGRNEQFF.